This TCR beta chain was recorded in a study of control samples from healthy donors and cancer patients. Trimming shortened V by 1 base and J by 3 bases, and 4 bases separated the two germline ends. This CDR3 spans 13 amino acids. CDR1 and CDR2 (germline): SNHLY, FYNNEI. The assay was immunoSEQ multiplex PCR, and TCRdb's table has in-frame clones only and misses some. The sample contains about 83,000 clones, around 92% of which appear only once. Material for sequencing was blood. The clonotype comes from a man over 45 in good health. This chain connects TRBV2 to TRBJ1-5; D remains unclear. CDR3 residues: CASSEGFNQPQHF. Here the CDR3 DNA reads TGTGCCAGCAGTGAAGGGTTCAATCAGCCCCAGCATTTT. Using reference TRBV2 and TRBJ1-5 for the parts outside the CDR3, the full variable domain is EPEVTQTPSHQVTQMGQEVILRCVPISNHLYFYWYRQILGQKVEFLVSFYNNEISEKSEIFDDQFSVERPDGSNFTLKIRSTKLEDSAMYFCASSEGFNQPQHFGDGTRLSIL.